The T cell receptor beta chain under discussion was sequenced for a study of blood T cell repertoires in COVID-19. This CDR3 spans 14 amino acids. The V gene end was trimmed by 2 bases and the J gene end by 6 bases; junction bases not matched to a gene: 5. Germline CDR1 and CDR2: GTSNPN and SVGIG (reference sequence). This table comes from immunoSEQ multiplex PCR, and its TCRdb copy is limited to in-frame clones, with some not included. The sample consists of hundreds of thousands of clones, around 87% of them appearing once. The participants were between about 18 and 90 years old and came from 24 US areas. Cohort allocation depended upon clinical history that participants reported.

Sequenced material: PBMCs or T cells enriched from blood (not recorded which). The chain recombines TRBV30 with TRBJ1-5; 9 nucleotides align to TRBD1. This TCR derives from a man younger than 45 who had recovered from COVID-19. The CDR3 DNA sequence: TGTGCCTGGAGTCCGGGACAGGGAGGTCAGCCCCAGCATTTT. Residues: CAWSPGQGGQPQHF.